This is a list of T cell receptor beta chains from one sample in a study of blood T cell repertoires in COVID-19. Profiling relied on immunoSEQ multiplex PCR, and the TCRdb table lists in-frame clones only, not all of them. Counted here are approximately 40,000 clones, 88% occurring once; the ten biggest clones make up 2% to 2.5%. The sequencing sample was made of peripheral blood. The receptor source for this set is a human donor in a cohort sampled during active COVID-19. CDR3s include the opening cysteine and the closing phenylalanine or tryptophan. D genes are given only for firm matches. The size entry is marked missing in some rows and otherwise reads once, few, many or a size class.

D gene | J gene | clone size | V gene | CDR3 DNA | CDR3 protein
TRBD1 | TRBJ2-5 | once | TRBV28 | TGTGCCAGCAGTTTCCGACTGACAGGGCTGGAGACCCAGTACTTC | CASSFRLTGLETQYF
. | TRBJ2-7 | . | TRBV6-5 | TGTGCCAGCAGTTACAGAGATGCTATCTACGAGCAGTACTTC | CASSYRDAIYEQYF
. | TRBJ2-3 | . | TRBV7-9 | TGTGCCAGCCGTCGGGGGAGCGGGACAGATACGCAGTATTTT | CASRRGSGTDTQYF
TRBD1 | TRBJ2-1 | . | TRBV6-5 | TGTGCCACCGGGACGACAGGGAGCTCCTACAATGAGCAGTTCTTC | CATGTTGSSYNEQFF
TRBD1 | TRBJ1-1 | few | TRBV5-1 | TGCGCCAGCAGCTTCGACGACAGGGGCGAAGCTTTCTTT | CASSFDDRGEAFF
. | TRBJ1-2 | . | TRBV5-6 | TGTGCCAGCCCAGACAGGCGAACCTATGGCTACACCTTC | CASPDRRTYGYTF
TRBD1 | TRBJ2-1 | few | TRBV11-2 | TGTGCCAGCGGACACCACGGGGACAGGGGGAATGAGCAGTTCTTC | CASGHHGDRGNEQFF
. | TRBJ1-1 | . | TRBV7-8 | TGTGCCAGCACCATAGAGGGTCTTGAAGCTTTCTTT | CASTIEGLEAFF
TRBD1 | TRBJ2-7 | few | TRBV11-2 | TGTGCCAGCAGCTTAGGGACAGGCTCTAGGGAGCAGTACTTC | CASSLGTGSREQYF
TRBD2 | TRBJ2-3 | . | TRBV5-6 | TGTGCCAGCAGCCGTAGAATGACTAGCGGGGCAGATACGCAGTATTTT | CASSRRMTSGADTQYF
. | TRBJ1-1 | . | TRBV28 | TGTGCCAGCAGTTTGACAGCCAGCACTGAAGCTTTCTTT | CASSLTASTEAFF
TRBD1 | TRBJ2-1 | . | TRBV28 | TGTGCCAGCAACCCCTCCGTGGGACAGGCGTACAATGAGCAGTTCTTC | CASNPSVGQAYNEQFF
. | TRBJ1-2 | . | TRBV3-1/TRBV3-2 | TGTGCCAGCAGCCCATCAGACTCTCAAGGCGGCTACACCTTC | CASSPSDSQGGYTF
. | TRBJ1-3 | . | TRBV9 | TGTGCCAGCAGCCTACAGGGAATCGGAAACACCATATATTTT | CASSLQGIGNTIYF
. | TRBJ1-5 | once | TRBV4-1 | TGCGCCAGCAGCCAAGGGCAGGGCGGCCAGCCCCAGCATTTT | CASSQGQGGQPQHF
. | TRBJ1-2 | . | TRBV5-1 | TGCGCCAGCAGCTCGGGGGTTTCAAACTATGGCTACACCTTC | CASSSGVSNYGYTF
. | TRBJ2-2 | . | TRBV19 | TGTGCCAGTAGCCCGGGGTCAGGAGGCACCGGGGAGCTGTTTTTT | CASSPGSGGTGELFF
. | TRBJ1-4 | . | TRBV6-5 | TGTGCCAGCAGTTACGGAGCCCGGGGAGAAAAACTGTTTTTT | CASSYGARGEKLFF
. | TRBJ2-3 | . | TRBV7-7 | TGTGCTAGCAGCTTAGATAGCGGTACGCAGTATTTT | CASSLDSGTQYF
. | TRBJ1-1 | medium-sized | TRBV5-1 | TGCGCCAGCAGCTTTACGGGGATGAACACTGAAGCTTTCTTT | CASSFTGMNTEAFF
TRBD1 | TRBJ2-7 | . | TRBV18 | TGTGCCAGCTCACCCCGACAGGGGGGGACCTACGAGCAGTACTTC | CASSPRQGGTYEQYF
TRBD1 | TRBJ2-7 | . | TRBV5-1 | TGCGCCAGCAGCTCCGGACAGGGGGACATTTACGAGCAGTACTTC | CASSSGQGDIYEQYF
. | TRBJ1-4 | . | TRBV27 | TGTGCCAGCAGTTCTTTCGACAGCGACGAAAAACTGTTTTTT | CASSSFDSDEKLFF
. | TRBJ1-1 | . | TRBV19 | TGTGCCAGTAGTATCGGGCAGGGGAACACTGAAGCTTTCTTT | CASSIGQGNTEAFF
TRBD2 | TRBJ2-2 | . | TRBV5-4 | TGTGCCAGCAGCGTGGGACTAGCGGGGGGGCCGGACGGGGAGCTGTTTTTT | CASSVGLAGGPDGELFF
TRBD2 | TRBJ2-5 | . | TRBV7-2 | TGTGCCAGCAGCTTTTCGGCTAGCGGGGATCAGACCCAGTACTTC | CASSFSASGDQTQYF
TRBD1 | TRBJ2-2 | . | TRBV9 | TGTGCCAGCAGCCTGCGACAGGGTAACACCGGGGAGCTGTTTTTT | CASSLRQGNTGELFF
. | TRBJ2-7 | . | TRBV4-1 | TGCGCCAGCAGCAAGGGACAAATCGACCACGAGCAGTACTTC | CASSKGQIDHEQYF
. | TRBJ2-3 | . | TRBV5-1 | TGCGCCAGCAGCTTGGCGGGACACTATGGAACAGATACGCAGTATTTT | CASSLAGHYGTDTQYF
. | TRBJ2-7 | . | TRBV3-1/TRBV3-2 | TGTGCCAGCAGCGCCGCGGGGTTTAACTACGAGCAGTACTTC | CASSAAGFNYEQYF
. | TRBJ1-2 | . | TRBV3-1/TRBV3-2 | TGTGCCAGCAGCCTCCTCCGAGACTATGGCTACACCTTC | CASSLLRDYGYTF
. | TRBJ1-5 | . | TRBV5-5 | TGTGCCAGCGCGGGATCCGGGGGACATCAGCCCCAGCATTTT | CASAGSGGHQPQHF
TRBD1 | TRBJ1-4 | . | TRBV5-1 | TGCGCCAGCAGCAGGGACAGGTCTAATGAAAAACTGTTTTTT | CASSRDRSNEKLFF
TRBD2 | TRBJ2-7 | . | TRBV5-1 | TGCGCCAGCAGCCAAGGGACTAGCGGGGGACGGGAGCAGTACTTC | CASSQGTSGGREQYF
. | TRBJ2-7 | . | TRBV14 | TGTGCCAGCAGCCAAGCTAGGGGTGGCGAGCAGTACTTC | CASSQARGGEQYF
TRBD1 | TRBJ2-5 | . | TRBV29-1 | TGCAGCTGTCTACCTTGGACAGGGGGTTTCGAGACCCAGTACTTC | CSCLPWTGGFETQYF
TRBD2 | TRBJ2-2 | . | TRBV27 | TGTGCCAGCAGTTTAGTAGCGGGGGTTACCGGGGAGCTGTTTTTT | CASSLVAGVTGELFF
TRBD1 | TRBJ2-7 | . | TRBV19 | TGTGCCAGTAGTGAACGGGACAGCTCCTACGAGCAGTACTTC | CASSERDSSYEQYF
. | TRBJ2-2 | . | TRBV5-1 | TGCGCCAGCAGCTTAGGGGTGAACACCGGGGAGCTGTTTTTT | CASSLGVNTGELFF
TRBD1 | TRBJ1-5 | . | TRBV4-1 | TGCGCCAGCAGCCAAGGCGACAGGGTATGGGAGCCCCAGCATTTT | CASSQGDRVWEPQHF
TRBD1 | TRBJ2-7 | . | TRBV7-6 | TGTGCCAGCAGCTTGGCCAGGGGGTCCGAGCAGTACTTC | CASSLARGSEQYF
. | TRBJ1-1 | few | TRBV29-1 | TGCAGCGTTGTTATATCGGGCACTGAAGCTTTCTTT | CSVVISGTEAFF
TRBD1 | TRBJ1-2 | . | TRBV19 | TGTGCCAGTAGTAGTGGACAGGGGACGGGGGGCTACACCTTC | CASSSGQGTGGYTF
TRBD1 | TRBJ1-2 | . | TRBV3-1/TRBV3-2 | TGTGCCAGCAGCCCCAGTCAGGGGGATGGCTACACCTTC | CASSPSQGDGYTF
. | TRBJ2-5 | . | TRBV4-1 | TGCGCCAGCAGCCAAGATGAGGCCCGGCAGCTCGGAGAGACCCAGTACTTC | CASSQDEARQLGETQYF
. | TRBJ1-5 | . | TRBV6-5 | TGTGCCAGCGCCTCAGGGTACAGCAATCAGCCCCAGCATTTT | CASASGYSNQPQHF
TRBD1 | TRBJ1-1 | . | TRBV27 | TGTGCCAGCAGGTCCATTAGGGGGCGGACTGAAGCTTTCTTT | CASRSIRGRTEAFF
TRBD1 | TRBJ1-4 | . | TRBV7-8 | TGTGCCAGCAGCCGACAGGGAGGAACTAATGAAAAACTGTTTTTT | CASSRQGGTNEKLFF
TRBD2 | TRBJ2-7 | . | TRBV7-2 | TGTGCCAGCAGCTTAGTGGCGGGGGGTACCTACGAGCAGTACTTC | CASSLVAGGTYEQYF
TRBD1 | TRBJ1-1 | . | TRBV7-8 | TGTGCCAGCAGCCGAGATGACAGGGGAGGCACTGAAGCTTTCTTT | CASSRDDRGGTEAFF
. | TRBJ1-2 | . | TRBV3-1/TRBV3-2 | TGTGCCAGCAGCCAAGGGAGCGGTGGCTACACCTTC | CASSQGSGGYTF
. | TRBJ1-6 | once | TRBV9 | TGTGCCAGCGGGCACGCGGGTAATTCACCCCTCCACTTT | CASGHAGNSPLHF
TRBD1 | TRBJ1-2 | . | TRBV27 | TGTGCCAGCAGTTTAGAAGGGACAGGGGGCCCTTCTAACTATGGCTACACCTTC | CASSLEGTGGPSNYGYTF
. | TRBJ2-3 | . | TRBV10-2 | TGCGCCAGCTCCCGATGGAGCCTCACAGATACGCAGTATTTT | CASSRWSLTDTQYF
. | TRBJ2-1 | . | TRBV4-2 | TGTGCCAGCAGCCAGCCCCCCGAGGATAGCCCCTACAATGAGCAGTTCTTC | CASSQPPEDSPYNEQFF